This T cell receptor (beta chain) was found in a study of T cell responses to AZD1222 COVID-19 vaccine. Profiling relied on immunoSEQ multiplex PCR, and the TCRdb table lists in-frame clones only, not all of them. Of about 180,000 clones detected, around 90% appear once; the ten largest clones hold more than 1.5%. The length of the CDR3 is 15 residues. Germline values: CDR1 SGHTA, CDR2 FQGNSA. V gave up 4 bases and J gave up 2 bases; unmatched junction bases: 3. This chain uses TRBV7-2 with TRBJ1-5; 9 nucleotides line up with TRBD1. The sample consisted of peripheral blood, taken 28 days after the second AZD1222 dose. The origin of this receptor is an adult who received the AZD1222 COVID-19 vaccine. The CDR3 here is CASSYWTGGNQPQHF. DNA of the CDR3: TGTGCCAGCAGCTACTGGACAGGGGGCAATCAGCCCCAGCATTTT.